A single sample is the source of the 10 T cell receptor beta chains below, sequenced in a study of OX40 agonist ivuxolimab in advanced cancers. Libraries were made using the immunoSEQ multiplex PCR assay. The source is immuneACCESS, and TCRdb retained only in-frame sequences with V and J called. Part of the clones is not carried over; for the studies checked, unresolved V genes explain less than half of this, and the remainder is unexplained. The sample table shows 60,000 to 65,000 clones, and around four fifths are seen once. Together, the top ten hold 2.1% of the sample. The material sequenced was CD4+ or CD8+ T cells sorted from blood, taken in a trial of the OX40 agonist ivuxolimab. The receptors come from an adult with an advanced solid tumor such as melanoma, head and neck, liver or kidney cancer.

This clone was seen just once. This chain joins TRBV9 and TRBJ2-5; the D is unclear. The J call may be wrong; the DNA end is better matched by TRBJ2-7. Germline values: CDR1 SGDLS, CDR2 YYNGEE. There are 16 residues in the CDR3. The CDR3 DNA is TGTGCCAGCAGCGTAGGGGCCCATAGTGTTTCATACGAGCAGTACTTC. Protein sequence: CASSVGAHSVSYEQYF.

This clone was observed a few times. The chain links TRBV6-5 to TRBJ1-6; D gene unclear. Trimming stripped 2 bases from V and 5 bases from J, with 10 bases between. The CDR3 has 15 residues. Germline-derived CDR1 and CDR2 are MNHEY and SVGAGI. The CDR3 DNA follows: TGTGCCAGCAGTTACACCAAGACTAATAATTCACCCCTCCACTTT. It yields the protein CASSYTKTNNSPLHF.

This chain links TRBV6-6 with TRBJ1-2, with D hard to call. Trimming pared 5 bases from V and 3 bases from J, leaving 10 bases between. Germline V lookup: CDR1 MNHNY, CDR2 SVGAGI (reference sequence). The CDR3 extends over 13 amino acids. CDR3 region: CASSPLGDYGYTF. The CDR3 DNA reads TGTGCCAGCAGTCCCCTGGGAGACTATGGCTACACCTTC.

In nucleotides, the CDR3 is TGTGCCAGCAGTTACGTGCAGGGTCTTCAGTACTTC. This sequence encodes CASSYVQGLQYF. The chain couples TRBV6-6 to TRBJ2-4; the D gene is possibly TRBD1 (5 bases). Between the trimmed V and J ends, which lost 2 bases and 11 bases, there was a span of 10 bases. The CDR3 length is 12 residues. The germline V gene encodes CDR1 MNHNY and CDR2 SVGAGI (reference sequence).

This chain links TRBV5-6 with TRBJ2-5, with 7 bases aligning to TRBD1. The CDR3 runs to 14 residues. With V trimmed by 4 bases and J by 1 base, 4 bases remained unmatched. Germline CDR1 SGHDT, CDR2 YYEEEE. CDR3 DNA sequence: TGTGCCAGCAGCCCGGGACAGATCCAAGAGACCCAGTACTTC. Translated, it gives CASSPGQIQETQYF. Looking up the rest from reference TRBV5-6 and TRBJ2-5 gives the full variable domain: DAGVTQSPTHLIKTRGQQVTLRCSPKSGHDTVSWYQQALGQGPQFIFQYYEEEERQRGNFPDRFSGHQFPNYSSELNVNALLLGDSALYLCASSPGQIQETQYFGPGTRLLVL.

The J gene is TRBJ2-7, the V gene TRBV7-3, with 7 bases that match TRBD1. Trimming cost V 5 bases and J 2 bases; bases outside gene matches: 3. This CDR3 is 13 amino acids long. The germline V gene encodes CDR1 SGHTA and CDR2 FQGTGA. CDR3 nucleotide sequence: TGTGCCAGCAGCAAGGGACAGACCTACGAGCAGTACTTC. Its protein product is CASSKGQTYEQYF.

The chain joins TRBV15 to TRBJ2-5; 7 positions agree with TRBD1. The CDR3 covers 13 residues. Germline V gene lookup returns CDR1 LNHNV and CDR2 YYDKDF (reference sequence). Trimming cost V 5 bases and J 5 bases; bases outside gene matches: 5. The CDR3 nucleotides are TGTGCCACCAGCCTAGGCAGGGGGGAGACCCAGTACTTC. It yields the protein CATSLGRGETQYF.

This clone was observed a handful of times. The DNA of the CDR3 is TGTGCCAGCAGTTTAATGGCTAGCGGGAGCTATACCACCGGGGAGCTGTTTTTT. Translated, it gives CASSLMASGSYTTGELFF. The gene calls are TRBV27 and TRBJ2-2; 10 bases fit TRBD2. The germline V gene encodes CDR1 MNHEY and CDR2 SMNVEV (reference sequence). The CDR3 spans 18 residues. The V segment lost 2 bases and the J segment 4 bases; nucleotides outside the gene matches: 10.

The rearrangement uses TRBV11-2 and TRBJ1-1, with 12 bases identical to TRBD1. Losses at the gene ends were 3 bases for V and 3 bases for J; bases not matched to a gene: 5. Germline CDR1 reads SGHAT; CDR2 reads FQNNGV. The CDR3 contains 16 residues. The DNA for the CDR3 is TGTGCCAGCAGCTTGGGGACAGGGGGCCGAGACACTGAAGCTTTCTTT. This encodes CASSLGTGGRDTEAFF. Supplemented by reference TRBV11-2 and TRBJ1-1, the full variable domain reads EAGVAQSPRYKIIEKRQSVAFWCNPISGHATLYWYQQILGQGPKLLIQFQNNGVVDDSQLPKDRFSAERLKGVDSTLKIQPAKLEDSAVYLCASSLGTGGRDTEAFFGQGTRLTVV.

This chain links TRBV10-3 with TRBJ1-1; D not certain. CDR1 ENHRY and CDR2 SYGVKD come from the germline V gene. V lost 7 bases and J 3 bases, leaving 18 bases between the germline ends. This CDR3 comprises 15 residues. This CDR3 is CAITKDGQSYTEAFF. The CDR3 coding sequence is TGTGCCATCACCAAGGACGGGCAGAGCTACACTGAAGCTTTCTTT.